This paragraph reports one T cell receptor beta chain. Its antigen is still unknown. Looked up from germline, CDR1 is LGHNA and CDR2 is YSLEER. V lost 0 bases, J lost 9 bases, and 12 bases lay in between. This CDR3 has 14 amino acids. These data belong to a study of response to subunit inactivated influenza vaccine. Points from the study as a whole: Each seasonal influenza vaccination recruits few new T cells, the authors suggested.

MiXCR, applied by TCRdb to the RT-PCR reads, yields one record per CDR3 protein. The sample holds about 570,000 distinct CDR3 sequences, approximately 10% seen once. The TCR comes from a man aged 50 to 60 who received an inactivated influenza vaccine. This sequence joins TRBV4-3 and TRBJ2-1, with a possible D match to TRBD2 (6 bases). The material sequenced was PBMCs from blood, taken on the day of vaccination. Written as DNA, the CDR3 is TGCGCCAGCAGCCAAGATTCCGGGGGACCTGAGCAGTTCTTC. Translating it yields CASSQDSGGPEQFF.